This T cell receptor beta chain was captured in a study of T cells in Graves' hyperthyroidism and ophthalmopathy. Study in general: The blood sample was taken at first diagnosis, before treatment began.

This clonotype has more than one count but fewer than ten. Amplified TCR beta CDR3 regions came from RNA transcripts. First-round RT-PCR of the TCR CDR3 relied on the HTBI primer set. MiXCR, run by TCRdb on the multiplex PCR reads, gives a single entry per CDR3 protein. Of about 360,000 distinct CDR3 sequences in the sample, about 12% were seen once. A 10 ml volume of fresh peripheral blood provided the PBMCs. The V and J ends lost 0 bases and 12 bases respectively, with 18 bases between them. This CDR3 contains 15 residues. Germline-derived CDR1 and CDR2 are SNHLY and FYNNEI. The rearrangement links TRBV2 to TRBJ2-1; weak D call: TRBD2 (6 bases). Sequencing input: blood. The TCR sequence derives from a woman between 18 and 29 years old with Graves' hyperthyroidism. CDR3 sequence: CASSEALVGGVGQFF. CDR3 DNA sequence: TGTGCCAGCAGTGAAGCCCTTGTAGGCGGGGTAGGGCAGTTCTTC.